This T cell receptor (beta chain) was recovered during a study of lymphopenia after photon versus proton radiotherapy. Trimming took 3 bases from V and 2 from J, leaving 5 bases between them. The CDR3 is 13 amino acids. The germline CDR1 and CDR2 sequences are LNHDA and SQIVND (reference sequence). This clone was found once. Its antigen is undetermined. Assay: immunoSEQ multiplex PCR; the TCRdb copy retains only in-frame clones and omits some. The repertoire holds tens of thousands of clones, with about 83% as singletons. Overall study results and limits: Proton therapy kept repertoires fairly stable, unlike photons, which gained effector/memory cells. Post-nadir TCR diversity decline inversely tracked overall survival among those who died. Oligoclonal CD8+ Temra expansion after nadir drove photon patients' diversity drop.

The chain joins TRBV19 to TRBJ2-1; no reliable D call. This material consisted of peripheral blood, taken from a patient treated with photon-based radiotherapy. The clonotype was recovered from a woman aged 50 to 60 with pancreatic cancer. The CDR3 DNA sequence: TGTGCCAGTAGTATGCCCACCTACAATGAGCAGTTCTTC. Its translation: CASSMPTYNEQFF.